The source of this T cell receptor beta chain is a study of shared clonotypes between healthy human individuals. For each subset, genomic DNA was distributed in equal portions over several immunoSEQ plates. The data were produced by immunoSEQ multiplex PCR, yet TCRdb's version contains in-frame clones alone and is incomplete. The sample holds 800,000 or so clones, about 96% seen once. Only CD45RO-negative cells positively selected for CCR7 counted as naive CD8 cells, so terminally differentiated effector memory CD45RA+ cells were excluded. Study-wide results and limits: Memory subsets generally showed smaller estimated richness than naive subsets did. Non-shared clonotypes showed lower generation probabilities than clonotypes common to all four donors.

A note on this clone: Its antigen is as yet unknown.

This CDR3 region has 14 residues. Germline lookup yields CDR1 SGHDT and CDR2 YYEEEE. V was cut by 0 bases and J by 5 bases, with 12 bases left in between. The J gene is TRBJ2-7, the V gene TRBV5-6; D unclear. The sample comprised naive CD8+ T cells sorted from blood. The source is a man aged 25-45 years in good health. The CDR3 bases are TGTGCCAGCAGCTTGGCGGACCATGGGCACGAGCAGTACTTC. Its translation is CASSLADHGHEQYF. The variable domain in full, with the rest retrieved from reference TRBV5-6 and TRBJ2-7, is DAGVTQSPTHLIKTRGQQVTLRCSPKSGHDTVSWYQQALGQGPQFIFQYYEEEERQRGNFPDRFSGHQFPNYSSELNVNALLLGDSALYLCASSLADHGHEQYFGPGTRLTVT.